This T cell receptor (beta chain) was obtained from a study of T cells after yellow fever vaccination. Study background: SMART-Seq v4 Ultra Low Input prepared libraries from low-cell fractions. Study results and limitations: Weaker in magnitude, the secondary response showed a faster peak on day 5 versus 15.

For TCR, cDNA came from 5'RACE template switching, which added a universal primer site and UMIs. TCRdb used MiXCR to reprocess the 5' RACE reads, holding one entry per CDR3 protein. The data show 450,000 to 550,000 distinct CDR3 sequences, less than 20% seen once. Details on this clonotype: Its target is unknown.

Germline V CDR1 and CDR2: DFQATT, SNEGSKA (reference sequence). The V gene lost 6 bases and the J gene lost 6 bases, with 13 bases spanning the gap. The CDR3 runs 12 residues. The receptor was derived from a man aged 30 to 45 who received the YFV17D yellow fever vaccine. The chain carries TRBV20-1 and TRBJ2-3, with D perhaps being TRBD1 or TRBD2 (5 bases each). The sequenced sample was PBMCs, obtained 15 days after the yellow fever booster vaccination. DNA of the CDR3: TGCAGTGCCATAGGGGCGGGCGATACGCAGTATTTT. It encodes CSAIGAGDTQYF.